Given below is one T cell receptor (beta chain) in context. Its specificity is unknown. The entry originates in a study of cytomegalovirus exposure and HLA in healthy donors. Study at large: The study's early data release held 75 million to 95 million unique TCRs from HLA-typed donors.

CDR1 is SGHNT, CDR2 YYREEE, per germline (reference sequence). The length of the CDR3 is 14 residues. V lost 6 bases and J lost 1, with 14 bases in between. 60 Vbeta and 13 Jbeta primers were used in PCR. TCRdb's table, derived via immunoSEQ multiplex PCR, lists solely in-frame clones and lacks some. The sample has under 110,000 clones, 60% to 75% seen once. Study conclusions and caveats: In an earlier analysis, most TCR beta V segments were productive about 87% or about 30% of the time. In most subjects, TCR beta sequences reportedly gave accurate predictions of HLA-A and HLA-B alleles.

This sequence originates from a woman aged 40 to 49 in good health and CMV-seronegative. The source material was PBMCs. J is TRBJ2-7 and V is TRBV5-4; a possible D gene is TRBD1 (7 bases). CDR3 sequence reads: CASMRDSTSYEQYF. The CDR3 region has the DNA TGTGCCAGCATGCGGGACAGCACTTCCTACGAGCAGTACTTC.